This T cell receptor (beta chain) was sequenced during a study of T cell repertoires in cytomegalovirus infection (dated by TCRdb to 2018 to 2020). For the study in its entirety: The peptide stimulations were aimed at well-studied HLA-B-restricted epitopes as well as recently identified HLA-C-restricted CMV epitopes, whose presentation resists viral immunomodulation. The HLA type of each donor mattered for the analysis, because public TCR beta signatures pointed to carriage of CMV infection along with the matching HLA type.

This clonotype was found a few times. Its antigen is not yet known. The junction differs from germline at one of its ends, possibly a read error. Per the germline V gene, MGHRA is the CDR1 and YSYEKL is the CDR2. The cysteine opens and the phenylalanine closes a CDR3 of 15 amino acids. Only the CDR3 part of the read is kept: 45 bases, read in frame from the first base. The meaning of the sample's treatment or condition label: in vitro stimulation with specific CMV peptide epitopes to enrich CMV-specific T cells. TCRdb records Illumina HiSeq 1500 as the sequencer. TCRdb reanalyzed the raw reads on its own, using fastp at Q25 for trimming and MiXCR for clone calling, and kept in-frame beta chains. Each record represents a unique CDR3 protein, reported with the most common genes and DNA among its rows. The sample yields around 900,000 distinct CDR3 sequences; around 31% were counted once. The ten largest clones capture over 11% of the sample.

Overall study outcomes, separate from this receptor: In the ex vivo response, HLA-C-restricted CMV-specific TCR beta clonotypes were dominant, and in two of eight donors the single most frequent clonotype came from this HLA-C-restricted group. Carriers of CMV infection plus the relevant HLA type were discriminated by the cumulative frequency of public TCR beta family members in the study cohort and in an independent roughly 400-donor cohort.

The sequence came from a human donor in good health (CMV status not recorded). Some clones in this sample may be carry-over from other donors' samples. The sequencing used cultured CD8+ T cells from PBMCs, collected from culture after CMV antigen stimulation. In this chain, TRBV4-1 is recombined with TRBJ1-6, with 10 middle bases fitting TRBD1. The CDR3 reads CASCETGGLGSPLHF. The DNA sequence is TGTGCCAGCTGCGAGACAGGGGGCCTGGGATCACCCCTCCACTTT.